These 24 T cell receptor beta chains were all obtained from the same sample, sequenced in a study of shared clonotypes between healthy human individuals. In the naive CD8 group, cells lacked CD45RO and were positively selected for CCR7, so terminally differentiated effector memory CD45RA+ cells were left out. Clones were sequenced by immunoSEQ multiplex PCR, and TCRdb holds only the in-frame ones, with some missing. Altogether around 2,000,000 clones are present, about 93% being singletons, with the ten largest covering over 1.5%. The sample taken for sequencing was naive CD8+ T cells from PBMCs. The receptor source for this set is a man aged 18 to 30 in good health. Some clones in this sample may be carry-over from other donors' samples.

The rearrangement joins TRBV28 to TRBJ1-2, with D possibly matching TRBD1 (5 bases). Per the germline V gene, CDR1 is MDHEN and CDR2 is SYDVKM. The CDR3 length is 13 residues. The V and J ends lost 5 bases and 7 bases respectively, with 14 bases between them. DNA of the CDR3: TGTGCCAGCAGTCCCACGCCAGGGAGTGGCTACACCTTC. Protein: CASSPTPGSGYTF.

This chain links TRBV27 with TRBJ1-2; maybe TRBD1 (6 bases). CDR1 and CDR2 from the germline V gene are MNHEY and SMNVEV (reference sequence). The CDR3 sequence is 16 residues long. The V gene lost 6 bases and the J gene lost 3 bases, with 20 bases spanning the gap. The CDR3 spells CASSHQPGGEDYGYTF. CDR3 sequence (DNA): TGTGCCAGCAGCCACCAACCGGGGGGCGAGGACTATGGCTACACCTTC.

This clone was picked up one time. V and J are TRBV27 and TRBJ2-1; 9 bases agree with TRBD2. The CDR3 has 16 amino acids. The V and J ends lost 5 bases and 10 bases, in that order; junction bases with no gene match: 15. Germline CDR1 reads MNHEY; CDR2 reads SMNVEV (reference sequence). Here the CDR3 DNA reads TGTGCCAGCAGTCCTCACCGACTAGCGGCATATACGGAGCAGTTCTTC. Encoded protein: CASSPHRLAAYTEQFF.

The chain recombines TRBV19 with TRBJ2-1; 8 bases agree with TRBD2. CDR1 LNHDA and CDR2 SQIVND come from the germline V gene (reference sequence). The J segment lost 2 bases and the V segment lost 5 bases, leaving 8 bases of the junction unmatched. This CDR3 is built from 16 residues. This CDR3 reads CASSWERETTYNEQFF. CDR3 nucleotides: TGTGCCAGTAGTTGGGAGCGGGAGACCACCTACAATGAGCAGTTCTTC.

A word on this clone: This sample includes further DNA sequences coding for the same CDR3. The J gene is TRBJ2-1, the V gene TRBV9; D not resolved. This CDR3 comprises 14 residues. CDR1 SGDLS and CDR2 YYNGEE come from the germline V gene. V was pared by 0 bases and J by 3 bases, with 7 bases between. CDR3 DNA sequence: TGTGCCAGCAGCGTAGCTGGCAGCTACAATGAGCAGTTCTTC. This codes for CASSVAGSYNEQFF.

The chain combines TRBV5-6 with TRBJ2-1; 9 nucleotides agree with TRBD1. The CDR3 length is 16 residues. Germline V CDR1 and CDR2: SGHDT, YYEEEE. J lost 10 bases, V lost 4 bases, and 15 bases had no gene match. CDR3 amino acids: CASSPMDRGLTGEQFF. CDR3 coding DNA: TGTGCCAGCAGCCCGATGGACAGGGGCCTAACGGGCGAGCAGTTCTTC.

The rearrangement joins TRBV9 to TRBJ2-3, with unresolved D. Germline V CDR1 and CDR2: SGDLS, YYNGEE. CDR3 length: 13 amino acids. The V gene lost 4 bases and the J gene lost 4 bases, with 10 bases spanning the gap. The DNA of the CDR3 is TGTGCCAGCAGCTCCTCTGGCCCAGATACGCAGTATTTT. Its translation: CASSSSGPDTQYF.

V and J are TRBV7-9 and TRBJ2-1; possibly TRBD1 or TRBD2 for D (5 bases each). The germline CDR1 and CDR2 sequences are SEHNR and FQNEAQ (reference sequence). Trimming took off 1 base at V and 9 bases at J, with 13 bases between the two ends. The CDR3 is 14 amino acids. CDR3 bases: TGTGCCAGCAGCTTAGATCGGGGCGCGTCTGAGCAGTTCTTC. It encodes CASSLDRGASEQFF.

The rearrangement joins TRBV6-5 to TRBJ2-3; D remains unclear. The V end was cut by 0 bases, the J end by 6 bases, with 7 bases between. In germline, CDR1 is MNHEY, CDR2 SVGAGI. The CDR3 consists of 13 residues. The CDR3 sequence: CASSYSFGDTQYF. CDR3 DNA: TGTGCCAGCAGTTACTCGTTTGGGGATACGCAGTATTTT.

The chain recombines TRBV27 with TRBJ2-7, with D tentatively TRBD1 or TRBD2 (5 bases each). From germline, CDR1 is MNHEY and CDR2 SMNVEV (reference sequence). V was cut by 2 bases and J by 6 bases, with 8 bases left in between. The CDR3 length is 12 residues. CDR3 residues: CASSLEGTEQYF. The CDR3 nucleotides are TGTGCCAGCAGTTTAGAAGGGACCGAGCAGTACTTC.

This chain links TRBV13 with TRBJ1-4; 7 nucleotides match TRBD1. V lost 0 bases, J lost 8 bases, and 9 bases stayed unmatched. This CDR3 comprises 16 residues. The germline gives CDR1 PRHDT, CDR2 FYEKMQ (reference sequence). The CDR3 loop reads CASSLGRTGDGEKLFF. CDR3 bases: TGTGCCAGCAGCTTAGGGAGAACAGGGGATGGGGAAAAACTGTTTTTT. The entire variable domain, with the rest obtained from reference TRBV13 and TRBJ1-4, is as follows: AAGVIQSPRHLIKEKRETATLKCYPIPRHDTVYWYQQGPGQDPQFLISFYEKMQSDKGSIPDRFSAQQFSDYHSELNMSSLELGDSALYFCASSLGRTGDGEKLFFGSGTQLSVL.

The chain links TRBV10-3 to TRBJ2-1; D remains ambiguous. Trimming took 6 bases from V and 8 from J, leaving 14 bases between them. Germline V gives CDR1 ENHRY, CDR2 SYGVKD. The CDR3 runs to 13 residues. The CDR3 sequence: CAISEQSGDEQFF. CDR3 in DNA: TGTGCCATCAGCGAGCAGAGTGGGGATGAGCAGTTCTTC.

This clone was picked up one time. V and J are TRBV10-3 and TRBJ1-1, with a tentative D call TRBD1 (5 bases). This CDR3 has 16 amino acids. The ends were cut back, 4 bases at V and 2 bases at J, with 17 bases in the middle. From germline, CDR1 is ENHRY and CDR2 SYGVKD. The CDR3 bases are TGTGCCATCAGTGCCTTCGGGACGGAGGGTAACACTGAAGCTTTCTTT. Amino acids: CAISAFGTEGNTEAFF.

This clone has a single count. The rearrangement links TRBV9 to TRBJ2-7; D is tentatively TRBD1 or TRBD2 (6 bases each). Germline V gene sequence: CDR1 SGDLS, CDR2 YYNGEE. CDR3 length: 16 amino acids. V dropped 3 bases and J dropped 2 bases, with 18 bases sitting between them. The CDR3 spells CASSAPGDGGTYEQYF. DNA for the CDR3: TGTGCCAGCAGCGCCCCTGGGGACGGGGGCACCTACGAGCAGTACTTC.

The J gene is TRBJ1-2, the V gene TRBV30; no clear D. Germline loops: CDR1 GTSNPN, CDR2 SVGIG (reference sequence). V dropped 4 bases and J dropped 6 bases, with 12 bases sitting between them. This CDR3 region has 12 residues. Here the CDR3 reads CAWTPPPDGYTF. The CDR3, as DNA: TGTGCCTGGACCCCTCCCCCGGATGGCTACACCTTC. Looking up the rest from reference TRBV30 and TRBJ1-2 gives the full variable domain: SQTIHQWPATLVQPVGSPLSLECTVEGTSNPNLYWYRQAAGRGLQLLFYSVGIGQISSEVPQNLSASRPQDRQFILSSKKLLLSDSGFYLCAWTPPPDGYTFGSGTRLTVV.

V is TRBV10-3 and J is TRBJ1-5; 9 bases map to TRBD1. J gave up 3 bases and V 6 bases, and 6 bases lay outside the gene matches. Looked up from germline, CDR1 is ENHRY and CDR2 is SYGVKD. This CDR3 has 15 residues. The CDR3 spells CAIRKGQGANQPQHF. For the CDR3, the DNA is TGTGCCATCAGGAAGGGACAGGGAGCCAATCAGCCCCAGCATTTT.

The table lists this clone with a count of one. The sample holds other DNA sequences that translate to the same CDR3. The V call is TRBV5-1, the J call TRBJ1-1; 8 bases line up with TRBD1. V lost 2 bases, J lost 4 bases, and 1 base stayed unmatched. CDR3 length equals 13 residues. Germline values: CDR1 SGHRS, CDR2 YFSETQ. CDR3 DNA: TGCGCCAGCAGCTTTGGACAGGGCACTGAAGCTTTCTTT. Translated: CASSFGQGTEAFF.

The chain recombines TRBV27 with TRBJ2-3; 9 nucleotides match TRBD1. The CDR3 runs to 14 residues. Germline CDR1 is MNHEY and CDR2 is SMNVEV (reference sequence). The V segment lost 5 bases and the J segment 4 bases; nucleotides outside the gene matches: 4. The CDR3 protein is CASSATGGADTQYF. In DNA form, the CDR3 reads TGTGCCAGCAGTGCAACAGGGGGCGCAGATACGCAGTATTTT.

This chain's CDR3 is CASSSTGQGGYEQYF. For the CDR3, the DNA is TGCGCCAGCAGCTCCACGGGACAGGGAGGCTACGAGCAGTACTTC. The chain links TRBV5-1 to TRBJ2-7; the match to TRBD1 covers 9 bases. The length of the CDR3 is 15 residues. J was trimmed by 3 bases and V by 3 bases; bases with no gene match: 7. Germline CDR1 reads SGHRS; CDR2 reads YFSETQ.

The gene calls are TRBV4-2 and TRBJ1-2, with 9 positions matching TRBD1. CDR3 length equals 15 residues. CDR1 LGHNA and CDR2 YNFKEQ come from the germline V gene. V was clipped by 0 bases and J by 6 bases; unmatched bases: 5. In DNA, the CDR3 is TGTGCCAGCAGCCAAGATAAACAGGGGGCGCATGGCTACACCTTC. It translates to CASSQDKQGAHGYTF.

The gene calls are TRBV29-1 and TRBJ2-2; D unresolved. The CDR3 length is 14 residues. CDR1 SQVTM and CDR2 ANQGSEA come from the germline V gene. The V end was cut by 3 bases, the J end by 9 bases, with 17 bases between. The CDR3 DNA is TGCAGCGTTGACATCTTGGGTACCCTCCGGGAGCTGTTTTTT. Encoded protein: CSVDILGTLRELFF.

The chain carries TRBV11-2 and TRBJ1-1; 9 bases are a match to TRBD1. This CDR3 has 14 amino acids. Germline CDR1 reads SGHAT; CDR2 reads FQNNGV. J was trimmed by 6 bases and V by 2 bases; bases with no gene match: 4. Here the CDR3 reads CASSLFRDRAEAFF. The CDR3 DNA sequence: TGTGCCAGCAGCTTATTTCGGGACAGGGCTGAAGCTTTCTTT.

This chain joins TRBV7-9 and TRBJ2-1; 16 bases agree with TRBD2. Germline V gene sequence: CDR1 SEHNR, CDR2 FQNEAQ (reference sequence). J gave up 4 bases and V 5 bases, and 8 bases lay outside the gene matches. The CDR3 runs 18 residues. The CDR3 loop is CASSPEGLAGGGYNEQFF. CDR3 nucleotide sequence: TGTGCCAGCAGCCCCGAGGGACTAGCGGGAGGGGGGTACAATGAGCAGTTCTTC.

V is TRBV5-1 and J is TRBJ2-5; tentatively, D is TRBD2 (5 bases). CDR3 length equals 14 residues. V was trimmed by 6 bases and J by 0 bases, leaving 12 bases between them. Germline assignment: CDR1 SGHRS and CDR2 YFSETQ. The CDR3 region has the DNA TGCGCCAGCAACCCCTCGGGGTACCAAGAGACCCAGTACTTC. Translated, it gives CASNPSGYQETQYF.